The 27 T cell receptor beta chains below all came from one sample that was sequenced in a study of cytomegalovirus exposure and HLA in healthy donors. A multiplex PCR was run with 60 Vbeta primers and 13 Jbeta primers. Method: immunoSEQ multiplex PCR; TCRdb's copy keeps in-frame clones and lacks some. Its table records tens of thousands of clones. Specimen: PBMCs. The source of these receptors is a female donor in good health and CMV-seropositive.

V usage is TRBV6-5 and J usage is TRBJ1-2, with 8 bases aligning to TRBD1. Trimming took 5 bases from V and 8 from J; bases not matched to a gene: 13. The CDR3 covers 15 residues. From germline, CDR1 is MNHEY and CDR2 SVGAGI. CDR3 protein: CASSVYQGAEYGYTF. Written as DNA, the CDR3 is TGTGCCAGCAGTGTATATCAGGGGGCGGAATACGGCTACACCTTC.

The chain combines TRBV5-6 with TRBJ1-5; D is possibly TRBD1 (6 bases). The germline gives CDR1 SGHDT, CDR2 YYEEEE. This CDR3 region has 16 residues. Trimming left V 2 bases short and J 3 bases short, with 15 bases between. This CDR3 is CASSFRTVVNNQPQHF. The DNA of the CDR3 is TGTGCCAGCAGCTTTCGGACAGTTGTTAACAATCAGCCCCAGCATTTT.

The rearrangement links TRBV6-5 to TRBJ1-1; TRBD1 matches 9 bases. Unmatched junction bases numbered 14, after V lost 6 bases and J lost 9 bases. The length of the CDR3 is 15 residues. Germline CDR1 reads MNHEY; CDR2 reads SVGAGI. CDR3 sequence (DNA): TGTGCCAGCAGATTACAGGGGGCGCGTGCCCTGAAAGCTTTCTTT. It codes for CASRLQGARALKAFF.

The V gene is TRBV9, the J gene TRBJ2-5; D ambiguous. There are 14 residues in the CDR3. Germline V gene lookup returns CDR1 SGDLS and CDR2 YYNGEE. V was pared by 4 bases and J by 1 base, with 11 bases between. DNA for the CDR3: TGTGCCAGCAGCCCCAGGTTTTCCCAAGAGACCCAGTACTTC. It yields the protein CASSPRFSQETQYF. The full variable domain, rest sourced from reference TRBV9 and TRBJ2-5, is DSGVTQTPKHLITATGQRVTLRCSPRSGDLSVYWYQQSLDQGLQFLIQYYNGEERAKGNILERFSAQQFPDLHSELNLSSLELGDSALYFCASSPRFSQETQYFGPGTRLLVL.

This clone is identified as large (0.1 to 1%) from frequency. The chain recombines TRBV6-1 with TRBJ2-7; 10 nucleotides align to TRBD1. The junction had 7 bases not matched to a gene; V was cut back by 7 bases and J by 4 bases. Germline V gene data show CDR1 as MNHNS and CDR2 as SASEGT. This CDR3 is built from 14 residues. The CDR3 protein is CASNLDRGRYEQYF. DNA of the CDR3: TGTGCCAGCAATCTTGACAGGGGGCGTTACGAGCAGTACTTC.

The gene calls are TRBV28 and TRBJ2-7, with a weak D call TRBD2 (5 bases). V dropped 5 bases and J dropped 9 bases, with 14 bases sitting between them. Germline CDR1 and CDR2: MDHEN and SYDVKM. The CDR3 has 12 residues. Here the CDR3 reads CASSLEGFGQYF. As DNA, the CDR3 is TGTGCCAGCAGTCTCGAGGGATTTGGGCAGTACTTC.

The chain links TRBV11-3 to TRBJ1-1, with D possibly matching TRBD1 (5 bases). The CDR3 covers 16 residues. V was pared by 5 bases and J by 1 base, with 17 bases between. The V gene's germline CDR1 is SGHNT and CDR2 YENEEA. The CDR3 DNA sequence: TGTGCCAGCAGCCGATTCGGTGGGGCCTCGAACACTGAAGCTTTCTTT. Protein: CASSRFGGASNTEAFF.

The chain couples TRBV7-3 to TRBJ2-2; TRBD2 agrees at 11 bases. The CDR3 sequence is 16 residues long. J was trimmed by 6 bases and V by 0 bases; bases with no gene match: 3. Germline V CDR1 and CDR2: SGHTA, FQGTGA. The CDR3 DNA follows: TGTGCCAGCAGCTTAACTAGCGGGGGGGGTGCCGGGGAGCTGTTTTTT. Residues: CASSLTSGGGAGELFF.

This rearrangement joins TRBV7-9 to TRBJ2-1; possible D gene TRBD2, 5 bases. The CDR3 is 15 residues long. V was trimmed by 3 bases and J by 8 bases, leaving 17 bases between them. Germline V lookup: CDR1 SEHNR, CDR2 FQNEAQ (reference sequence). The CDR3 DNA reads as TGTGCCAGCAGCTTTGGGCGGTATGATAGCGATGAGCAGTTCTTC. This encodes CASSFGRYDSDEQFF.

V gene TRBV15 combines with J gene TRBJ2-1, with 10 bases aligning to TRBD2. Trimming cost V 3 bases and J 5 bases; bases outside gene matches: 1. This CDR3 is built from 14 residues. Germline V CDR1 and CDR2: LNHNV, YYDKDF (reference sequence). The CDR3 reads CATSRTSGHNEQFF. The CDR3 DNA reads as TGTGCCACCAGCAGGACTAGCGGGCACAATGAGCAGTTCTTC.

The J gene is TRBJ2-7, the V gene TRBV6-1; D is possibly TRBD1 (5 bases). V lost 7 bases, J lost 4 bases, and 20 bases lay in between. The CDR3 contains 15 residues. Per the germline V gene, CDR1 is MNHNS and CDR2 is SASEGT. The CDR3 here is CASTRGPRQPYEQYF. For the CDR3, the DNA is TGTGCCAGCACTAGGGGCCCGAGACAACCTTACGAGCAGTACTTC.

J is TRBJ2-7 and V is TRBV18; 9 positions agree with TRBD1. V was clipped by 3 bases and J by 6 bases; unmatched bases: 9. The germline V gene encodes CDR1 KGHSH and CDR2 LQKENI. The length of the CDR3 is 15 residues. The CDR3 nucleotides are TGTGCCAGCTCACCGCCCTCGGACAGGGGTCGCGAGCAGTACTTC. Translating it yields CASSPPSDRGREQYF. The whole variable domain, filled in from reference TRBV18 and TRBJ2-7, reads NAGVMQNPRHLVRRRGQEARLRCSPMKGHSHVYWYRQLPEEGLKFMVYLQKENIIDESGMPKERFSAEFPKEGPSILRIQQVVRGDSAAYFCASSPPSDRGREQYFGPGTRLTVT.

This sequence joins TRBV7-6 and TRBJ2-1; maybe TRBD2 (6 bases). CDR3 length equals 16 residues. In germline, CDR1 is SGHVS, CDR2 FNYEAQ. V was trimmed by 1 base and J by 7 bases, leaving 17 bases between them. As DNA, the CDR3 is TGTGCCAGCAGCTTAGTCCCCCGGGAGTTCCCTAATGAGCAGTTCTTC. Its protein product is CASSLVPREFPNEQFF.

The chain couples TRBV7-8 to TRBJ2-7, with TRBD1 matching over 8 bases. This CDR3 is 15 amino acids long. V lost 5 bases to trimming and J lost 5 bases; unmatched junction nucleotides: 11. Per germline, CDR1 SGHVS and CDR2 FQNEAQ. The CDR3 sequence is CASSARTGNADEQYF. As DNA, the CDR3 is TGTGCCAGCAGCGCTAGGACAGGGAATGCCGACGAGCAGTACTTC.

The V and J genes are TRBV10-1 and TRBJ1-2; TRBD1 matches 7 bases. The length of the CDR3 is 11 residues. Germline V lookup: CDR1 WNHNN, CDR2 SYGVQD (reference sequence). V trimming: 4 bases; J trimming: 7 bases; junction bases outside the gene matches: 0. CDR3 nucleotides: TGCGCCAGCAGTGGACAGGGTGGCTACACCTTC. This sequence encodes CASSGQGGYTF.

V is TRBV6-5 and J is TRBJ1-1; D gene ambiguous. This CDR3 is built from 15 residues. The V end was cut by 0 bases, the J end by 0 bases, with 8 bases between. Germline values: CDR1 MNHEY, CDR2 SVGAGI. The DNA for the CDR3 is TGTGCCAGCAGTTACTCGACGGGAGTGAACACTGAAGCTTTCTTT. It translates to CASSYSTGVNTEAFF.

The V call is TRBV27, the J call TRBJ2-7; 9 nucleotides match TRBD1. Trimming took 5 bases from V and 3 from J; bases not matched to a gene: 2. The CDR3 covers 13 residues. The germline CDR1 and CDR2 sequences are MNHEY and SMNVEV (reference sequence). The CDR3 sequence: CASSRDRDYEQYF. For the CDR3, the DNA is TGTGCCAGCAGTCGGGACAGGGACTACGAGCAGTACTTC.

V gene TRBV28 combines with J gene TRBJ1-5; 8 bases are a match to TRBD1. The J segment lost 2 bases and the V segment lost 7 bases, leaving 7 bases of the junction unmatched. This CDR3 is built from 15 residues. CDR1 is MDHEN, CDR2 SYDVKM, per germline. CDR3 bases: TGTGCCAGCACCTCAAGACAGGGGCGCAATCAGCCCCAGCATTTT. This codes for CASTSRQGRNQPQHF.

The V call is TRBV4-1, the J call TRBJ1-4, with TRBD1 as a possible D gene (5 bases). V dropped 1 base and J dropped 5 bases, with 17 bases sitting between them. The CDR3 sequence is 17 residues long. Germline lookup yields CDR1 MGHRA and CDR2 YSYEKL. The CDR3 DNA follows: TGCGCCAGCAGCCAAGCTGTCCGTGACCGGGGGAATGAAAAACTGTTTTTT. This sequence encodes CASSQAVRDRGNEKLFF.

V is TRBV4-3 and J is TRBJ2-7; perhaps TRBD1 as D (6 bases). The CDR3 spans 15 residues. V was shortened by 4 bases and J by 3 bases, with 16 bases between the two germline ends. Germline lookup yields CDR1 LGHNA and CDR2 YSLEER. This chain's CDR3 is CASSPDRNYLYEQYF. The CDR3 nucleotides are TGCGCCAGCAGCCCCGACAGGAACTATCTCTACGAGCAGTACTTC.

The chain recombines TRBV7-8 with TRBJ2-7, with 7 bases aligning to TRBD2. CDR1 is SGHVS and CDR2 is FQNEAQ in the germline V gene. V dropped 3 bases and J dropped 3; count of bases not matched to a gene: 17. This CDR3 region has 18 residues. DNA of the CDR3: TGTGCCAGCAGCTTCTCATCGTCAACTAGCGCGGAGTTCTACGAGCAGTACTTC. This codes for CASSFSSSTSAEFYEQYF. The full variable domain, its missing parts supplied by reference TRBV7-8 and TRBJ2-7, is GAGVSQSPRYKVAKRGQDVALRCDPISGHVSLFWYQQALGQGPEFLTYFQNEAQLDKSGLPSDRFFAERPEGSVSTLKIQRTQQEDSAVYLCASSFSSSTSAEFYEQYFGPGTRLTVT.

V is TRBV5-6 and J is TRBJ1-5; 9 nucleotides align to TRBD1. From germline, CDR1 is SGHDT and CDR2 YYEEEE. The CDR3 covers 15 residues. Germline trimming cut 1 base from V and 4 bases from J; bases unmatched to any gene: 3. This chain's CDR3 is CASSLTTGGNQPQHF. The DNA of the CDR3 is TGTGCCAGCAGCTTGACGACAGGGGGAAATCAGCCCCAGCATTTT.

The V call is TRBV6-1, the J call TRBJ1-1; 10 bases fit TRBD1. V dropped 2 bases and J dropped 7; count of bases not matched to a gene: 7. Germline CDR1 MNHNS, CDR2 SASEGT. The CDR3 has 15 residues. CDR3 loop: CASSESGTGVNEAFF. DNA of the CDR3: TGTGCCAGCAGTGAAAGCGGGACAGGGGTTAATGAAGCTTTCTTT.

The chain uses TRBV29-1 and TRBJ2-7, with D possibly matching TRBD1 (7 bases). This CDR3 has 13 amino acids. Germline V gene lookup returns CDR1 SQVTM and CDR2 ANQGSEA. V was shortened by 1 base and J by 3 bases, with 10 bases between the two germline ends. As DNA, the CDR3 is TGCAGCGTTGAAGGGCAGGGGGGCTACGAGCAGTACTTC. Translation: CSVEGQGGYEQYF.

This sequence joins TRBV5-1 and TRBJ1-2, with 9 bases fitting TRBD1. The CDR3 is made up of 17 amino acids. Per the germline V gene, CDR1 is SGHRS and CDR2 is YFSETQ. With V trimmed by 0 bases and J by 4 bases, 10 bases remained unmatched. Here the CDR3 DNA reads TGCGCCAGCAGCTTGGGCCAACCGGACAGGGGAGCCTATGGCTACACCTTC. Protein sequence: CASSLGQPDRGAYGYTF.

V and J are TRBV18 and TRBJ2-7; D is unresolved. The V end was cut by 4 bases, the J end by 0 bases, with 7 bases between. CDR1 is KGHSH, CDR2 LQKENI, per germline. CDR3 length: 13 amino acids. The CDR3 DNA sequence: TGTGCCAGCTCACGACCTAGCTCCTACGAGCAGTACTTC. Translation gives CASSRPSSYEQYF.

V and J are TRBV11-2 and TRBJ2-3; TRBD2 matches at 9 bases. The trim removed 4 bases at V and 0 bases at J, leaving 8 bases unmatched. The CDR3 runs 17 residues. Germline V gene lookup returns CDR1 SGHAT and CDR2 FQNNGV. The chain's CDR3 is CASSSPGLATSTDTQYF. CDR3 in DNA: TGTGCCAGCAGCTCCCCGGGACTAGCCACTAGCACAGATACGCAGTATTTT.